A single sample gave rise to the 20 T cell receptor beta chains below, sequenced in a study of cytomegalovirus exposure and HLA in healthy donors. A multiplex PCR was run with 60 Vbeta primers and 13 Jbeta primers. Sequencing was performed with immunoSEQ multiplex PCR; in TCRdb, only in-frame clones are kept and a portion is missing. The repertoire holds about 180,000 clones, roughly 80% seen once, with about 2.4% in the top ten. The source material was PBMCs. The receptor set was obtained from a male donor in good health and CMV-seronegative.

The chain links TRBV2 to TRBJ1-2, with D perhaps matching TRBD1 (6 bases). The CDR3 is made up of 13 amino acids. Germline CDR1 and CDR2: SNHLY and FYNNEI. With 5 bases removed from V and 2 bases from J, the gap between germline ends came to 9 bases. The CDR3 protein is CASSPGTNYGYTF. The CDR3 DNA reads TGTGCCAGCAGTCCCGGGACAAACTATGGCTACACCTTC. The whole variable domain, remainder taken from reference TRBV2 and TRBJ1-2, is EPEVTQTPSHQVTQMGQEVILRCVPISNHLYFYWYRQILGQKVEFLVSFYNNEISEKSEIFDDQFSVERPDGSNFTLKIRSTKLEDSAMYFCASSPGTNYGYTFGSGTRLTVV.

This sequence joins TRBV28 and TRBJ2-2; 10 nucleotides line up with TRBD2. Trimming at V came to 7 bases and at J to 2 bases, leaving 7 bases not matched to a gene. The germline V gene encodes CDR1 MDHEN and CDR2 SYDVKM. The CDR3 spans 16 residues. CDR3 nucleotide sequence: TGTGCCAGCATGATAGCGGGGGGCTATAACACCGGGGAGCTGTTTTTT. It specifies CASMIAGGYNTGELFF.

The chain links TRBV29-1 to TRBJ2-5; TRBD1 matches 10 bases. The CDR3 is 12 residues long. CDR1 is SQVTM, CDR2 ANQGSEA, per germline. The V segment lost 4 bases and the J segment 7 bases; nucleotides outside the gene matches: 3. CDR3 loop: CSVGQGAGTQYF. The CDR3 DNA follows: TGCAGCGTTGGACAGGGGGCCGGGACCCAGTACTTC.

The rearrangement links TRBV11-3 to TRBJ1-1; no definite D call. The CDR3 covers 14 residues. CDR1 is SGHNT and CDR2 is YENEEA in the germline V gene. Trimming removed 3 bases from V and 4 bases from J, with 12 bases in between. The CDR3 nucleotides are TGTGCCAGCAGCTTTAACGGGTTTGGCACTGAAGCTTTCTTT. This translates into CASSFNGFGTEAFF.

The V and J genes are TRBV2 and TRBJ2-3; D ambiguous. This CDR3 contains 15 residues. Trimming pared 7 bases from V and 1 base from J, leaving 15 bases between. The germline gives CDR1 SNHLY, CDR2 FYNNEI. The DNA for the CDR3 is TGTGCCAGCACTCGCTCACAGTGGGGCACAGATACGCAGTATTTT. Protein product: CASTRSQWGTDTQYF.

CDR3 amino acids: CASSSEGGTYYGYTF. The CDR3, as DNA: TGTGCCAGCAGTTCCGAAGGCGGAACCTACTATGGCTACACCTTC. The chain uses TRBV28 and TRBJ1-2, with D unclear. The germline V and J ends were trimmed by 4 bases and 3 bases, with 15 bases remaining between them. Per germline, CDR1 MDHEN and CDR2 SYDVKM. This CDR3 is built from 15 residues.

V usage is TRBV28 and J usage is TRBJ2-7; D perhaps matches TRBD1 (6 bases). CDR1 MDHEN and CDR2 SYDVKM come from the germline V gene. V dropped 2 bases and J dropped 2 bases, with 10 bases sitting between them. This CDR3 is built from 14 residues. The CDR3 is CASSLPGDAYEQYF. CDR3 nucleotides: TGTGCCAGCAGTTTACCAGGGGATGCCTACGAGCAGTACTTC.

This clone was seen more than once but under ten times. The V call is TRBV4-3, the J call TRBJ2-1; 11 bases are a match to TRBD1. This CDR3 comprises 18 residues. The J segment lost 6 bases and the V segment lost 0 bases, leaving 10 bases of the junction unmatched. In germline, CDR1 is LGHNA, CDR2 YSLEER. The chain's CDR3 is CASSQDIQVGTGGNEQFF. For the CDR3, the DNA is TGCGCCAGCAGCCAAGATATTCAGGTTGGGACAGGGGGCAATGAGCAGTTCTTC.

This chain connects TRBV18 to TRBJ2-2; D remains unclear. Germline V gene sequence: CDR1 KGHSH, CDR2 LQKENI. This CDR3 contains 13 residues. V was shortened by 4 bases and J by 7 bases, with 10 bases between the two germline ends. CDR3 region: CASSQGTGGELFF. CDR3 DNA sequence: TGTGCCAGCTCACAAGGCACGGGCGGGGAGCTGTTTTTT.

This chain uses TRBV27 with TRBJ2-2; a weak D match, TRBD1 (6 bases). In germline, CDR1 is MNHEY, CDR2 SMNVEV (reference sequence). V lost 8 bases to trimming and J lost 3 bases, with 16 bases between them. The CDR3 covers 15 residues. The CDR3 nucleotides read TGTGCCAGCTTCACAGGGCGAAGGGACACCGGGGAGCTGTTTTTT. Protein sequence: CASFTGRRDTGELFF.

This clone has only a few counts. The rearrangement links TRBV6-1 to TRBJ1-5, with D perhaps matching TRBD1 (5 bases). The germline V and J ends were trimmed by 8 bases and 0 bases, with 8 bases remaining between them. The germline V gene encodes CDR1 MNHNS and CDR2 SASEGT. The CDR3 has 13 amino acids. The CDR3 sequence is CASVQDSNQPQHF. As DNA, the CDR3 is TGTGCCAGCGTACAGGATAGCAATCAGCCCCAGCATTTT.

The chain combines TRBV19 with TRBJ1-5, with 8 bases lining up with TRBD1. The junction had 8 bases not matched to a gene; V was cut back by 6 bases and J by 10 bases. From germline, CDR1 is LNHDA and CDR2 SQIVND (reference sequence). The length of the CDR3 is 13 residues. DNA of the CDR3: TGTGCCAGTAGCCCCCGACAGGGGATTCCCCAGCATTTT. The encoded protein is CASSPRQGIPQHF.

The rearrangement joins TRBV30 to TRBJ1-2; TRBD1 aligns across 7 bases. After removal of 0 bases from V and 1 base from J, the junction contained 11 bases not matched to a gene. The CDR3 consists of 17 residues. The germline gives CDR1 GTSNPN, CDR2 SVGIG (reference sequence). The CDR3 bases are TGTGCCTGGAGTGTGGGGGGAAGGGGGCCATATAACTATGGCTACACCTTC. Amino acids: CAWSVGGRGPYNYGYTF.

V is TRBV6-5 and J is TRBJ2-1, with 10 bases matching TRBD2. CDR1 and CDR2 from the germline V gene are MNHEY and SVGAGI. The CDR3 extends over 15 amino acids. Trimming removed 6 bases from V and 4 bases from J; junction bases left unmatched: 6. For the CDR3, the DNA is TGTGCCAGCAGCAATAGCGGGGGGACTTACAATGAGCAGTTCTTC. Translated, it gives CASSNSGGTYNEQFF.

In regard to this clone: One end of the junction varies from germline; a read error may be responsible. This sequence joins TRBV5-4 and TRBJ2-5; 10 bases line up with TRBD2. This CDR3 is 19 amino acids long. CDR1 SGHNT and CDR2 YYREEE come from the germline V gene (reference sequence). CDR3 DNA sequence: TGTGCCAGCAGTTTGGCAGGTAGCGGGGGGTGGCAGTCGGGGGAGACCCAGTACTTC. Amino acids: CASSLAGSGGWQSGETQYF.

The chain recombines TRBV9 with TRBJ2-7, with unresolved D. Germline V gene data show CDR1 as SGDLS and CDR2 as YYNGEE. The CDR3 totals 15 residues. V was pared by 0 bases and J by 3 bases, with 13 bases between. The CDR3 loop reads CASSVDEQNYYEQYF. CDR3 coding DNA: TGTGCCAGCAGCGTAGACGAGCAGAACTACTACGAGCAGTACTTC.

Points on this clone: A read error may account for a junction end that differs from germline. V gene TRBV7-9 combines with J gene TRBJ2-1, with 7 bases aligning to TRBD2. The CDR3 contains 17 residues. Germline loops: CDR1 SEHNR, CDR2 FQNEAQ (reference sequence). This CDR3 reads CSSSLTNPSGWDNEQFF. The DNA of the CDR3 is TGTTCCAGCAGCTTAACGAATCCTAGCGGTTGGGACAATGAGCAGTTCTTC.

This clone was observed a handful of times. The chain has TRBV7-3 and TRBJ2-3; possibly TRBD2 for D (6 bases). Trimming shortened V by 6 bases and J by 0 bases, and 10 bases separated the two germline ends. From germline, CDR1 is SGHTA and CDR2 FQGTGA. This CDR3 has 14 residues. The CDR3 spells CASSWDSSTDTQYF. Here the CDR3 DNA reads TGTGCCAGCAGTTGGGACTCTAGCACAGATACGCAGTATTTT. Together with reference TRBV7-3 and TRBJ2-3, the CDR3 gives the full variable domain: GAGVSQTPSNKVTEKGKYVELRCDPISGHTALYWYRQSLGQGPEFLIYFQGTGAADDSGLPNDRFFAVRPEGSVSTLKIQRTERGDSAVYLCASSWDSSTDTQYFGPGTRLTVL.

This clone appeared a single time. This sequence joins TRBV28 and TRBJ2-1; D not certain. V lost 7 bases and J 2 bases, leaving 6 bases between the germline ends. The CDR3 spans 12 residues. Germline values: CDR1 MDHEN, CDR2 SYDVKM. CDR3 in DNA: TGTGCCAGCACCTCGGCCTACAATGAGCAGTTCTTC. Protein product: CASTSAYNEQFF.

This chain links TRBV28 with TRBJ2-3; 11 bases fit TRBD2. This CDR3 has 17 amino acids. Germline values: CDR1 MDHEN, CDR2 SYDVKM. The ends lost 0 bases at V and 6 bases at J; junction bases unmatched: 8. The CDR3 sequence: CASSLWGAASGGDTQYF. CDR3 nucleotide sequence: TGTGCCAGCAGTTTATGGGGCGCGGCTAGCGGGGGGGATACGCAGTATTTT.